This TCR beta chain was captured in a study of blood T cell repertoires in COVID-19. Whole-study context: COVID-19 samples, acute and convalescent, were from the United States, Italy and Spain.

Original processing methods: Reference gene primers were amplified, and this amplification served to estimate nucleated cell counts. Sequencing used immunoSEQ multiplex PCR; TCRdb keeps in-frame clones, though not all of them. V and J calls plus clone size are reproduced from that table; the DNA served to infer D and trimming. The sample shows approximately 120,000 clones, roughly four fifths of them seen only once. The germline gives CDR1 LNHDA, CDR2 SQIVND (reference sequence). The CDR3 sequence is 18 residues long. V was clipped by 7 bases and J by 0 bases, with 23 bases between them. The sequence was obtained from a human donor in a cohort sampled during active COVID-19. The sequenced sample was peripheral blood. The V call is TRBV19, the J call TRBJ2-3, with TRBD1 as a possible D gene (6 bases). CDR3 sequence: CASMGGWGQPDSTDTQYF. In DNA, the CDR3 is TGTGCCAGTATGGGCGGGTGGGGGCAGCCTGATAGCACAGATACGCAGTATTTT. The full variable domain, with the rest looked up from reference TRBV19 and TRBJ2-3, is DGGITQSPKYLFRKEGQNVTLSCEQNLNHDAMYWYRQDPGQGLRLIYYSQIVNDFQKGDIAEGYSVSREKKESFPLTVTSAQKNPTAFYLCASMGGWGQPDSTDTQYFGPGTRLTVL.